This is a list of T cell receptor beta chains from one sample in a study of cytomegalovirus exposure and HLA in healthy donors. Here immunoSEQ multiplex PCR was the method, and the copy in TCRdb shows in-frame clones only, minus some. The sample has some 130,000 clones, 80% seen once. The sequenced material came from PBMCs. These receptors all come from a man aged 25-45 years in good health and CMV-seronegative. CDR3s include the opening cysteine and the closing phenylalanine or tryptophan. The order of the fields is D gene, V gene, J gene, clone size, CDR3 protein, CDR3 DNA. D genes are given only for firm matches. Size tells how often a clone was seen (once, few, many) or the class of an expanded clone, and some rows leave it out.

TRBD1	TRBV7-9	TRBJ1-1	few	CASSEPGQGTEAFF	TGTGCCAGCAGCGAGCCGGGACAGGGAACTGAAGCTTTCTTT
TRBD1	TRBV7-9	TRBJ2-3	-	CASSPFTGVANTDTQYF	TGTGCCAGCAGCCCTTTTACAGGGGTAGCTAATACAGATACGCAGTATTTT
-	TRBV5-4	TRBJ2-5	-	CASSVLEETQYF	TGTGCCAGCAGCGTCTTAGAAGAGACCCAGTACTTC
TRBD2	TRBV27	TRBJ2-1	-	CASTEREDENEQFF	TGTGCCAGCACAGAGCGGGAGGATGAGAATGAGCAGTTCTTC
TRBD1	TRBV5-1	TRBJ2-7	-	CASSLGTGQYEQYF	TGCGCCAGCAGCTTGGGGACAGGGCAATACGAGCAGTACTTC
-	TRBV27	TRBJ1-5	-	CASTLNRGTKYQPQHF	TGTGCCAGCACCCTGAATAGAGGGACAAAATATCAGCCCCAGCATTTT
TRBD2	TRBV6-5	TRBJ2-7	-	CATSTGGSRDEQYF	TGTGCCACCTCGACGGGCGGGAGTCGGGACGAGCAGTACTTC
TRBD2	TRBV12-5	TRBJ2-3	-	CASGLAGDGTQYF	TGTGCTAGTGGTTTAGCGGGAGATGGTACGCAGTATTTT
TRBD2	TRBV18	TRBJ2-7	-	CASSPQRRLSGIIEQYF	TGTGCCAGCTCACCACAAAGAAGGCTTAGCGGGATAATTGAGCAGTACTTC
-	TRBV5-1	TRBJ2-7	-	CASSFGRIYEQYF	TGCGCCAGCAGCTTTGGCAGGATCTACGAGCAGTACTTC
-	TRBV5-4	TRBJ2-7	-	CASSPAEDYEQYF	TGTGCCAGCAGCCCAGCGGAGGACTACGAGCAGTACTTC
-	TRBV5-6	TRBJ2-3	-	CASSFGASRGDTQYF	TGTGCCAGCAGCTTTGGAGCCAGTAGAGGGGATACGCAGTATTTT
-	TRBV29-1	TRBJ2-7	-	CSVVQGVYEQYF	TGCAGCGTTGTACAGGGAGTCTACGAGCAGTACTTC
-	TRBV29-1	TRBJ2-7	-	CSVERRRPLYEQYF	TGCAGCGTTGAACGGAGACGTCCCCTCTACGAGCAGTACTTC
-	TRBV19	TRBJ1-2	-	CASSLGGTPTLYGYTF	TGTGCCAGTAGCCTAGGAGGGACCCCAACTCTTTATGGCTACACCTTC
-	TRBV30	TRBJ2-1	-	CAWSRSRVDEQFF	TGTGCCTGGAGTCGGTCCAGGGTGGATGAGCAGTTCTTC
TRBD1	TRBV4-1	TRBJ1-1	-	CASSPRQGNTEAFF	TGCGCCAGCAGCCCCAGACAGGGGAACACTGAAGCTTTCTTT
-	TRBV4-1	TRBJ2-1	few	CASSQERAGEQFF	TGCGCCAGCAGCCAAGAGAGGGCCGGTGAGCAGTTCTTC
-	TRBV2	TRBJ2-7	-	CASSYSYEQYF	TGTGCCAGCTCGTATTCCTACGAGCAGTACTTC
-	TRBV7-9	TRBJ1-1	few	CASSSALTGGTEAFF	TGTGCCAGCAGCTCGGCCCTGACAGGCGGGACTGAAGCTTTCTTT
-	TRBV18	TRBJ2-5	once	CASSRDIQETQYF	TGTGCCAGCTCACGGGACATCCAAGAGACCCAGTACTTC
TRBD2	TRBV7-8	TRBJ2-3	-	CASSQRLAGGPSTDTQYF	TGTGCCAGCAGCCAGAGACTAGCGGGAGGTCCTAGCACAGATACGCAGTATTTT